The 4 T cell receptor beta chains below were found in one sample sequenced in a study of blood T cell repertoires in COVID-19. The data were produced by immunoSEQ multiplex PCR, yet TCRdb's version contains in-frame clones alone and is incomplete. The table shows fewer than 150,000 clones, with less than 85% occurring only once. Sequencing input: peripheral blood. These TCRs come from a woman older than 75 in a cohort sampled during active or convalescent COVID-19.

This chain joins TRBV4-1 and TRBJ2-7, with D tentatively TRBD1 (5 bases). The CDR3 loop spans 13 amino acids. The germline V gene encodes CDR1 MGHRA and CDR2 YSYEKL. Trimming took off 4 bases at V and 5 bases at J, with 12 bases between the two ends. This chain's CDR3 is CASSLMARDEQYF. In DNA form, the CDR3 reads TGCGCCAGCAGCCTCATGGCCAGGGACGAGCAGTACTTC.

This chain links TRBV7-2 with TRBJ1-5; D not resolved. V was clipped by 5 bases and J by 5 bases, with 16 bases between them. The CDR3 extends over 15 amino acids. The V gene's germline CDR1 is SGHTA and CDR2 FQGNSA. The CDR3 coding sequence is TGTGCCAGCAGCCCGGGCCGGAGGTGGGATCAGCCCCAGCATTTT. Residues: CASSPGRRWDQPQHF.

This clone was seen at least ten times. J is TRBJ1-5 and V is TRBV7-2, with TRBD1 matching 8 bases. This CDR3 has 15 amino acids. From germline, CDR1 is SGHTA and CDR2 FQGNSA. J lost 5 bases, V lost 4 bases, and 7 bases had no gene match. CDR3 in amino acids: CASSSGQVRHQPQHF. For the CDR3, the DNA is TGTGCCAGCAGCTCGGGACAGGTTCGGCATCAGCCCCAGCATTTT.

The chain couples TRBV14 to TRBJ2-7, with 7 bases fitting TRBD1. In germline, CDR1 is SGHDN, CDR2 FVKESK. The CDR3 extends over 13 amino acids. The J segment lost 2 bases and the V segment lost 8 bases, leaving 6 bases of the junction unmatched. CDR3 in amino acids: CASGRQGAYEQYF. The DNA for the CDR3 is TGTGCCAGCGGAAGACAGGGAGCCTACGAGCAGTACTTC.